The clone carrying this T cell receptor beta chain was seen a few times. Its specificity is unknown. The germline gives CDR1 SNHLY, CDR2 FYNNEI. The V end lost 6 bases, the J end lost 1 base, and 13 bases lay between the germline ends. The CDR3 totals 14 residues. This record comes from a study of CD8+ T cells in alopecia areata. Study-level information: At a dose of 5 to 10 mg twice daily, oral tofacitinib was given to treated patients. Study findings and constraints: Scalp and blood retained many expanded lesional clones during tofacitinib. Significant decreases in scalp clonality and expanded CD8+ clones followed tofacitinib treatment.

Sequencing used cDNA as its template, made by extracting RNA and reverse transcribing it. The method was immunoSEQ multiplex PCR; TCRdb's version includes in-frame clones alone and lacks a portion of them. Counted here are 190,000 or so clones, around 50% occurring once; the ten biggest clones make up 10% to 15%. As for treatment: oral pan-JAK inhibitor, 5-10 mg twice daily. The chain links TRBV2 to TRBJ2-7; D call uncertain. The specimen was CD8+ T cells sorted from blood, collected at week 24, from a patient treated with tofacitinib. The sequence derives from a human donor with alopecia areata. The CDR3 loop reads CASRLVGGSYEQYF. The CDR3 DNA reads TGTGCCAGCAGGTTGGTGGGCGGATCCTACGAGCAGTACTTC. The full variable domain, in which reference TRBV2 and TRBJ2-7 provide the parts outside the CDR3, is EPEVTQTPSHQVTQMGQEVILRCVPISNHLYFYWYRQILGQKVEFLVSFYNNEISEKSEIFDDQFSVERPDGSNFTLKIRSTKLEDSAMYFCASRLVGGSYEQYFGPGTRLTVT.